This TCR beta chain was captured in a study of Ad26.COV2.S vaccination and SARS-CoV-2 variants. General study points: It is possible that the TCR breadth and depth analyses underestimated the total T cell responses.

CDR3 size: 14 residues. V lost 4 bases and J 9 bases, leaving 16 bases between the germline ends. Germline V gene data show CDR1 as MGHRA and CDR2 as YSYEKL. With regard to this clone: Its antigen is unidentified.

Method: immunoSEQ multiplex PCR; TCRdb's copy keeps in-frame clones and lacks some. This sample has 350,000 to 450,000 clones, with 70% to 90% found just once. Sample treatment: around 19 received Ad26.COV2.S at low or high dose, single or two shots; roughly five received placebo; per-sample allocation not given. Samples analyzed were those drawn on day 63 after the first vaccine or placebo injection. The sequences come from peripheral blood, collected in a trial of Ad26.COV2.S vaccine versus placebo. The receptor was isolated from a person between 18 and 65 years old who received the Ad26.COV2.S COVID-19 vaccine or a placebo. The V and J genes are TRBV4-1 and TRBJ2-1; no firm D call. The DNA for the CDR3 is TGCGCCAGCAGCCTCCCGCCCCGAGCCCCTGAGCAGTTCTTC. It translates to CASSLPPRAPEQFF.